This T cell receptor beta chain was obtained from a study of control samples from healthy donors and cancer patients. CDR1 is MNHEY, CDR2 SMNVEV, per germline (reference sequence). The V end was cut by 5 bases, the J end by 0 bases, with 8 bases between. The CDR3 consists of 15 residues. Sequencing used immunoSEQ multiplex PCR; TCRdb keeps in-frame clones, though not all of them. The repertoire holds approximately 40,000 clones, with around four fifths as singletons. Material: PBMCs. This chain joins TRBV27 and TRBJ2-6; D remains ambiguous. This clonotype was sampled from a woman aged 55 to 70 with lung cancer. This CDR3 is CASSLSISGANVLTF. The CDR3 DNA follows: TGTGCCAGCAGTCTCTCAATCTCTGGGGCCAACGTCCTGACTTTC.